Below, 28 T cell receptor beta chains from the same sample are listed, as sequenced in a study of early stage breast cancer tumors. Assay: immunoSEQ multiplex PCR; the TCRdb copy retains only in-frame clones and omits some. The sample has tens of thousands of clones; over 70% are singletons. Material for sequencing was blood. The receptors were sampled from a person aged 40-50 years with breast cancer.

The chain has TRBV7-2 and TRBJ1-2; D is possibly TRBD1 (6 bases). From germline, CDR1 is SGHTA and CDR2 FQGNSA. V was trimmed by 1 base and J by 7 bases, leaving 13 bases between them. This CDR3 contains 14 residues. The CDR3 nucleotides read TGTGCCAGCAGCTTAGGTCCGGGGGCGAGTGGCTACACCTTC. This translates into CASSLGPGASGYTF.

The J gene is TRBJ1-5, the V gene TRBV5-5; D unclear. V was cut by 1 base and J by 1 base, with 9 bases left in between. The CDR3 has 15 amino acids. CDR1 is SGHKS, CDR2 YYEKEE, per germline (reference sequence). CDR3 amino acids: CASSLFLLSNQPQHF. DNA of the CDR3: TGTGCCAGCAGCTTGTTTCTACTGAGCAATCAGCCCCAGCATTTT.

This clone showed up just a few times. This chain connects TRBV5-4 to TRBJ2-3, with TRBD2 matching 14 bases. This CDR3 region has 16 residues. From germline, CDR1 is SGHNT and CDR2 YYREEE (reference sequence). The V and J ends lost 5 bases and 5 bases, in that order; junction bases with no gene match: 7. CDR3 coding DNA: TGTGCCAGCAGTGGGACTAGCGGGAGATCCGGAGATACGCAGTATTTT. This sequence encodes CASSGTSGRSGDTQYF.

The chain links TRBV28 to TRBJ1-5; D possibly corresponds to TRBD1 (5 bases). Germline lookup yields CDR1 MDHEN and CDR2 SYDVKM. The germline V and J ends were trimmed by 3 bases and 4 bases, with 10 bases remaining between them. This CDR3 has 14 residues. DNA of the CDR3: TGTGCCAGCAGTTTGGCACAGGAGAATCAGCCCCAGCATTTT. Its translation is CASSLAQENQPQHF.

The CDR3 region is CAISVQDRVTEAFF. The CDR3 DNA sequence: TGTGCCATCAGTGTCCAGGACAGGGTGACTGAAGCTTTCTTT. The rearrangement uses TRBV10-3 and TRBJ1-1; 8 bases are a match to TRBD1. Germline V CDR1 and CDR2: ENHRY, SYGVKD. V shed 4 bases, J shed 5 bases, and the junction held 6 bases outside the gene matches. This CDR3 has 14 residues.

The CDR3 spells CAWSGGGSGSYNEQFF. The CDR3 nucleotides read TGTGCCTGGAGTGGTGGGGGTAGCGGGAGCTACAATGAGCAGTTCTTC. The chain combines TRBV30 with TRBJ2-1, with TRBD2 matching 9 bases. CDR1 and CDR2 (germline): GTSNPN, SVGIG (reference sequence). CDR3 length equals 16 residues. Trimming at V came to 1 base and at J to 3 bases, leaving 7 bases not matched to a gene.

V and J are TRBV18 and TRBJ2-7, with TRBD2 matching over 11 bases. CDR3 length equals 15 residues. The junction had 6 bases not matched to a gene; V was cut back by 2 bases and J by 6 bases. CDR1 and CDR2 (germline): KGHSH, LQKENI. Written as DNA, the CDR3 is TGTGCCAGCTCACCATCTAGCGGGAGGTTGGCCGAGCAGTACTTC. Amino acids: CASSPSSGRLAEQYF.

J is TRBJ1-1 and V is TRBV5-1, with TRBD1 as a possible D gene (6 bases). This CDR3 spans 14 amino acids. Trimming left V 4 bases short and J 0 bases short, with 10 bases between. CDR1 SGHRS and CDR2 YFSETQ come from the germline V gene. Here the CDR3 reads CASSIQGMNTEAFF. CDR3 DNA sequence: TGCGCCAGCAGCATACAGGGCATGAACACTGAAGCTTTCTTT.

This rearrangement joins TRBV6-5 to TRBJ2-1; 8 nucleotides align to TRBD1. Losses at the gene ends were 4 bases for V and 5 bases for J; bases not matched to a gene: 10. The germline CDR1 and CDR2 sequences are MNHEY and SVGAGI. The CDR3 is 16 residues long. CDR3 protein: CASSSPGQGKHNEQFF. The DNA of the CDR3 is TGTGCCAGCAGTTCCCCTGGACAGGGTAAACACAATGAGCAGTTCTTC.

This chain joins TRBV30 and TRBJ1-2; a possible D gene is TRBD1 (5 bases). V was shortened by 3 bases and J by 5 bases, with 10 bases between the two germline ends. The CDR3 runs 12 residues. Per the germline V gene, CDR1 is GTSNPN and CDR2 is SVGIG (reference sequence). The CDR3 DNA reads TGTGCCTGGAGGGCGGGACCGTATGGCTACACCTTC. Residues: CAWRAGPYGYTF.

The chain has TRBV6-6 and TRBJ1-1; a weak D match, TRBD1 (6 bases). Germline values: CDR1 MNHNY, CDR2 SVGAGI (reference sequence). Trimming cost V 6 bases and J 10 bases, with 12 bases left between them. This CDR3 contains 11 residues. CDR3 sequence: CASSQGQRAFF. The CDR3 DNA reads TGTGCCAGCAGCCAAGGACAGCGAGCTTTCTTT.

V is TRBV7-9 and J is TRBJ1-1, with D uncertain. The CDR3 runs to 12 residues. Germline V gives CDR1 SEHNR, CDR2 FQNEAQ (reference sequence). The V gene lost 5 bases and the J gene lost 10 bases, with 14 bases spanning the gap. The CDR3 region is CASSQDYLGAFF. In DNA form, the CDR3 reads TGTGCCAGCAGCCAAGATTACCTAGGAGCTTTCTTT.

The V and J genes are TRBV27 and TRBJ2-7, with D possibly TRBD2 on 5 matching bases. The CDR3 has 15 residues. The germline CDR1 and CDR2 sequences are MNHEY and SMNVEV (reference sequence). V was cut by 8 bases and J by 0 bases, with 17 bases left in between. Here the CDR3 DNA reads TGTGCCAGCGCGGATTTAAGCGGTAACTCCTACGAGCAGTACTTC. Amino acids: CASADLSGNSYEQYF.

The gene calls are TRBV11-3 and TRBJ2-1; TRBD2 aligns across 12 bases. The V gene end was trimmed by 5 bases and the J gene end by 10 bases; junction bases not matched to a gene: 9. The CDR3 totals 15 residues. Germline assignment: CDR1 SGHNT and CDR2 YENEEA. For the CDR3, the DNA is TGTGCCAGCAGCCCGAGACTAGCGGGAGCAAACGAGCAGTTCTTC. It translates to CASSPRLAGANEQFF.

The CDR3: CASSIGVGETQYF. The CDR3 coding sequence is TGTGCCAGTAGTATAGGTGTCGGGGAGACCCAGTACTTC. The chain uses TRBV19 and TRBJ2-5, with no clear D. CDR1 and CDR2 (germline): LNHDA, SQIVND (reference sequence). The length of the CDR3 is 13 residues. Between the trimmed V and J ends, which lost 1 base and 5 bases, there was a span of 8 bases.

This clone counts as medium-sized. The chain couples TRBV5-1 to TRBJ1-5; unclear D gene. CDR1 and CDR2 from the germline V gene are SGHRS and YFSETQ. Trimming cost V 6 bases and J 1 base, with 20 bases left between them. The CDR3 consists of 17 residues. The CDR3 bases are TGCGCCAGCAAGGAAGGGCCCCCTCAATTAAGCAATCAGCCCCAGCATTTT. It specifies CASKEGPPQLSNQPQHF.

The chain links TRBV5-1 to TRBJ2-5; TRBD2 agrees at 15 bases. V dropped 3 bases and J dropped 2; count of bases not matched to a gene: 2. From germline, CDR1 is SGHRS and CDR2 YFSETQ. This CDR3 contains 16 residues. The CDR3: CASSSGLAGGQETQYF. CDR3 in DNA: TGCGCCAGCAGCTCCGGACTAGCGGGAGGGCAAGAGACCCAGTACTTC.

The chain employs TRBV11-3 and TRBJ2-7; perhaps TRBD2 as D (5 bases). CDR1 is SGHNT and CDR2 is YENEEA in the germline V gene. CDR3 length: 13 amino acids. V was cut by 8 bases and J by 6 bases, with 17 bases left in between. The CDR3 bases are TGTGCCAGCCAGCGAGACTATATCTCCGAGCAGTACTTC. Translating it yields CASQRDYISEQYF.

V is TRBV18 and J is TRBJ2-3, with 14 bases identical to TRBD2. Germline V lookup: CDR1 KGHSH, CDR2 LQKENI. There are 20 residues in the CDR3. J gave up 0 bases and V 0 bases, and 8 bases lay outside the gene matches. The chain's CDR3 is CASSPPAGLAGVGSTDTQYF. CDR3 nucleotides: TGTGCCAGCTCACCACCGGCGGGACTAGCGGGAGTGGGGAGCACAGATACGCAGTATTTT.

The chain recombines TRBV6-6 with TRBJ1-2; TRBD1 agrees at 8 bases. In germline, CDR1 is MNHNY, CDR2 SVGAGI (reference sequence). The CDR3 is 14 residues long. V gave up 2 bases and J gave up 2 bases; unmatched junction bases: 1. CDR3 coding DNA: TGTGCCAGCAGTTACGGACAGGGAAACTATGGCTACACCTTC. Its protein product is CASSYGQGNYGYTF.

The gene calls are TRBV7-6 and TRBJ2-3; 11 bases agree with TRBD1. This CDR3 spans 16 amino acids. Germline values: CDR1 SGHVS, CDR2 FNYEAQ. Trimming cost V 1 base and J 6 bases; bases outside gene matches: 6. DNA for the CDR3: TGTGCCAGCAGCTTAGGGACAGGGGGCTTTGGGGATACGCAGTATTTT. Its translation: CASSLGTGGFGDTQYF.

The chain uses TRBV7-2 and TRBJ2-7; possibly TRBD1 for D (6 bases). V lost 5 bases and J lost 7, with 21 bases in between. CDR3 size: 15 residues. CDR1 and CDR2 (germline): SGHTA, FQGNSA. The CDR3 region has the DNA TGTGCCAGCAGCGCGAACCCGGGACAATCCTCAGAGCAGTACTTC. This sequence encodes CASSANPGQSSEQYF.

Regarding this clone: Mismatch with germline at one junction end may stem from a read error. The CDR3: CASSERLFLDMQYF. DNA for the CDR3: TGTGCCAGCAGTGAAAGGCTCTTCCTCGATATGCAGTATTTT. This chain uses TRBV6-1 with TRBJ2-3; D is undetermined. Per germline, CDR1 MNHNS and CDR2 SASEGT. The CDR3 is made up of 14 amino acids.

The J gene is TRBJ1-2, the V gene TRBV19; no reliable D call. The CDR3 sequence is 14 residues long. V was cut by 1 base and J by 2 bases, with 8 bases left in between. The V gene's germline CDR1 is LNHDA and CDR2 SQIVND (reference sequence). The CDR3 loop is CASSIGRGNYGYTF. The CDR3 nucleotides are TGTGCCAGTAGTATAGGTCGCGGAAACTATGGCTACACCTTC.

The genes are TRBV27 and TRBJ2-7, with TRBD1 matching 10 bases. The CDR3 length is 12 residues. Germline CDR1 MNHEY, CDR2 SMNVEV (reference sequence). Trimming at V came to 6 bases and at J to 6 bases, leaving 2 bases not matched to a gene. CDR3 amino acids: CASRGQGGEQYF. The CDR3 bases are TGTGCCAGCAGAGGACAGGGGGGCGAGCAGTACTTC.

V usage is TRBV10-3 and J usage is TRBJ2-3; a possible D gene is TRBD1 (6 bases). Germline values: CDR1 ENHRY, CDR2 SYGVKD. CDR3 size: 14 residues. Trimming stripped 7 bases from V and 2 bases from J, with 13 bases between. The CDR3 DNA reads as TGTGCCATCACCTCAGGGGTTGACACAGATACGCAGTATTTT. Protein product: CAITSGVDTDTQYF.

This clone was seen a single time. The chain employs TRBV10-3 and TRBJ2-3, with 13 bases that match TRBD2. The germline V gene encodes CDR1 ENHRY and CDR2 SYGVKD. The CDR3 runs 20 residues. The J segment lost 5 bases and the V segment lost 2 bases, leaving 16 bases of the junction unmatched. The CDR3 nucleotides are TGTGCCATCAGTGAGCGTACTAGCGGGAGGGACTACAGGGTTAAAGATACGCAGTATTTT. Protein sequence: CAISERTSGRDYRVKDTQYF.

J is TRBJ2-1 and V is TRBV7-2; a weak D match, TRBD2 (6 bases). This CDR3 comprises 15 residues. V lost 2 bases, J lost 2 bases, and 10 bases lay in between. Germline lookup yields CDR1 SGHTA and CDR2 FQGNSA. The CDR3 sequence: CASSLSRGTYNEQFF. The CDR3, as DNA: TGTGCCAGCAGCTTAAGTCGGGGGACCTACAATGAGCAGTTCTTC.